These T cell receptor beta chains were read from a single sample in a study of cytomegalovirus exposure and HLA in healthy donors. The repertoire was sequenced with immunoSEQ multiplex PCR; TCRdb's copy has only in-frame clones and lacks some. The data contain about 170,000 clones, around 74% of them singletons. Material: PBMCs. The receptors stem from a female donor in good health and CMV-seronegative. Both conserved end residues are part of each CDR3. A D gene is named only where the DNA matches it firmly. Only part of the rows carry a size: once, few, many, or a class if the clone is expanded.

J: TRBJ2-7; D: NA; V: TRBV9; size: few; DNA: TGTGCCAGCAACTTACAGGCTAGCGCTGACGAGCAGTACTTC; CDR3: CASNLQASADEQYF
J: TRBJ2-7; D: NA; V: TRBV25-1; size: few; DNA: TGTGCCAGCAGTGAGGGGAGCCCGACCTACGAGCAGTACTTC; CDR3: CASSEGSPTYEQYF
J: TRBJ2-5; D: NA; V: TRBV15; size: few; DNA: TGTGCCACCAGCAGAGATTTGTCACAGGTGGAGACCCAGTACTTC; CDR3: CATSRDLSQVETQYF
J: TRBJ2-2; D: NA; V: TRBV19; size: few; DNA: TGTGCCAGTAGTATAGGTCTACCAAACACCGGGGAGCTGTTTTTT; CDR3: CASSIGLPNTGELFF
J: TRBJ1-2; D: TRBD1; V: TRBV11-2; size: NA; DNA: TGTGCCAGCAGCAAGGGACAGGGGGCATATTATGGCTACACCTTC; CDR3: CASSKGQGAYYGYTF
J: TRBJ2-7; D: NA; V: TRBV6-5; size: NA; DNA: TGTGCCAGCAGGACCCCGCCGAGCGGAGCCTACGAGCAGTACTTC; CDR3: CASRTPPSGAYEQYF
J: TRBJ1-2; D: NA; V: TRBV5-4; size: NA; DNA: TGTGCCAGCAGCTTGGGACAGTTAGCTAACTATGGCTACACCTTC; CDR3: CASSLGQLANYGYTF
J: TRBJ1-2; D: NA; V: TRBV9; size: NA; DNA: TGTGCCAGCAGCGTATCGCACAGGAATAACTATGGCTACACCTTC; CDR3: CASSVSHRNNYGYTF
J: TRBJ2-6; D: TRBD1; V: TRBV7-9; size: few; DNA: TGTGCCAGCAGCATTTTTAGGGGGCTTGGGGCCAACGTCCTGACTTTC; CDR3: CASSIFRGLGANVLTF
J: TRBJ1-5; D: NA; V: TRBV19; size: NA; DNA: TGTGCCAGTACCCAGGGGTTGGTCAATCAGCCCCAGCATTTT; CDR3: CASTQGLVNQPQHF
J: TRBJ2-7; D: TRBD2; V: TRBV5-4; size: NA; DNA: TGTGCCAGCAGCTTGGAGTCAGGGAGGGCCTACGAGCAGTACTTC; CDR3: CASSLESGRAYEQYF
J: TRBJ2-7; D: NA; V: TRBV18; size: NA; DNA: TGTGCCAGCTCACCCCTCGAGGACGGCAGGGTGGGCTACGAGCAGTACTTC; CDR3: CASSPLEDGRVGYEQYF
J: TRBJ1-5; D: NA; V: TRBV19; size: NA; DNA: TGTGCCAGTAGCCGACAGATTATTAGCAATCAGCCCCAGCATTTT; CDR3: CASSRQIISNQPQHF
J: TRBJ2-1; D: NA; V: TRBV28; size: NA; DNA: TGTGCCAGCAGGTCCAGGGGAGCAGGGCAGTTCTTC; CDR3: CASRSRGAGQFF
J: TRBJ1-5; D: TRBD1; V: TRBV28; size: NA; DNA: TGTGCCAGCAGTCTGAGACAGGGTCGGGGGCCCCAGCATTTT; CDR3: CASSLRQGRGPQHF
J: TRBJ1-5; D: NA; V: TRBV28; size: NA; DNA: TGTGCCAGCAGTTTGCCCCCGGACAGTAGCAATCAGCCCCAGCATTTT; CDR3: CASSLPPDSSNQPQHF
J: TRBJ1-6; D: NA; V: TRBV6-1; size: NA; DNA: TGTGCCAGCAGGAACACAGGGAATCGTAATTCACCCCTCCACTTT; CDR3: CASRNTGNRNSPLHF
J: TRBJ2-7; D: TRBD1; V: TRBV5-3; size: few; DNA: TGTGCCAGAAGCCCCTGGTCTAACAGGGGCGGCGAGCAGTACTTC; CDR3: CARSPWSNRGGEQYF